These 27 T cell receptor beta chains were sequenced from one sample in a study of T-cell reconstitution after alpha-beta-depleted transplantation in children. The TCRbeta library was prepared with unique molecular identifiers. TCRdb used MiXCR to reprocess the PCR reads, holding one entry per CDR3 protein. The data contain about 78,000 distinct CDR3 sequences, roughly an eighth of them singletons. The sequencing here drew on PBMCs, mostly from graft donor cells, taken 180 days after TCRalphabeta/CD19-depleted stem cell transplant. Receptors were obtained from a male patient aged 2-15 years who had a stem cell transplant for acute lymphoblastic leukemia, so the T cells may come from the graft donor.

A few counts support this clonotype. The rearrangement joins TRBV10-3 to TRBJ2-2; 12 bases align to TRBD2. With V trimmed by 5 bases and J by 2 bases, 9 bases remained unmatched. The germline V gene has CDR1 ENHRY and CDR2 SYGVKD. This CDR3 is 18 amino acids long. The CDR3: CAISKERLAGVNTGELFF. The CDR3 coding sequence is TGTGCCATCAGTAAGGAAAGACTAGCGGGGGTAAACACCGGGGAGCTGTTTTTT.

The CDR3 is CASSQGYRGTEAFF. The CDR3 DNA reads as TGCGCCAGCAGCCAAGGCTACAGGGGCACTGAAGCTTTCTTT. The chain links TRBV4-3 to TRBJ1-1; 7 bases fit TRBD1. The CDR3 loop spans 14 amino acids. Trimming cost V 1 base and J 4 bases; bases outside gene matches: 3. Germline V gene sequence: CDR1 LGHNA, CDR2 YSLEER.

V usage is TRBV7-8 and J usage is TRBJ2-1; 7 bases map to TRBD1. The J segment lost 4 bases and the V segment lost 3 bases, leaving 15 bases of the junction unmatched. The germline V gene encodes CDR1 SGHVS and CDR2 FQNEAQ. The CDR3 runs 18 residues. The CDR3 coding sequence is TGTGCCAGCAGCTTTAGGTCTAGGGGGACAGCTTTTTACAATGAGCAGTTCTTC. Translation gives CASSFRSRGTAFYNEQFF. Full variable domain (rest looked up from reference TRBV7-8 and TRBJ2-1): GAGVSQSPRYKVAKRGQDVALRCDPISGHVSLFWYQQALGQGPEFLTYFQNEAQLDKSGLPSDRFFAERPEGSVSTLKIQRTQQEDSAVYLCASSFRSRGTAFYNEQFFGPGTRLTVL.

Regarding this clonotype: The junction departs from the called germline gene at one end, perhaps through a read error. The chain uses TRBV12-3 or TRBV12-4 and TRBJ2-5; 11 bases agree with TRBD2. This CDR3 has 19 amino acids. CDR3 amino acids: CTSSLARFRLAGGPGTQYF. In DNA, the CDR3 is TGTACCAGCAGTTTAGCACGGTTCCGGCTAGCGGGAGGCCCCGGGACCCAGTACTTC.

There are a few counts of this clonotype. This chain joins TRBV5-1 and TRBJ1-4; 10 bases align to TRBD1. Trimming removed 6 bases from V and 6 bases from J; junction bases left unmatched: 5. The CDR3 spans 14 residues. Looked up from germline, CDR1 is SGHRS and CDR2 is YFSETQ. The CDR3 region is CASMIGTGDEKLFF. CDR3 coding DNA: TGCGCCAGCATGATCGGGACAGGGGATGAAAAACTGTTTTTT.

This clonotype was counted a few times. This chain uses TRBV5-1 with TRBJ2-2; D may be TRBD1 (6 bases). The CDR3 spans 16 residues. Germline CDR1 and CDR2: SGHRS and YFSETQ. V lost 4 bases and J 1 base, leaving 14 bases between the germline ends. The DNA of the CDR3 is TGCGCCAGCAGCAGGGGGATACGGGGGAACACCGGGGAGCTGTTTTTT. This encodes CASSRGIRGNTGELFF.

This chain connects TRBV28 to TRBJ2-4; D is tentatively TRBD1 or TRBD2 (5 bases each). CDR1 is MDHEN and CDR2 is SYDVKM in the germline V gene. Trimming removed 10 bases from V and 4 bases from J, with 17 bases in between. The CDR3 is made up of 14 amino acids. CDR3: CATITGTVKNIQYF. As DNA, the CDR3 is TGTGCCACTATAACCGGGACGGTGAAAAACATTCAGTACTTC.

This chain connects TRBV20-1 to TRBJ2-6, with 8 positions matching TRBD1. Germline CDR1 is DFQATT and CDR2 is SNEGSKA (reference sequence). There are 19 residues in the CDR3. The V gene end was trimmed by 0 bases and the J gene end by 0 bases; junction bases not matched to a gene: 10. The CDR3 sequence: CSARDRTGKGFSGANVLTF. The CDR3 bases are TGCAGTGCTAGAGACCGGACAGGGAAAGGATTCTCTGGGGCCAACGTCCTGACTTTC.

Concerning this clonotype: A junction end diverges from the germline sequence, so it may reflect a read error. The chain carries TRBV5-6 and TRBJ2-5; maybe TRBD2 (5 bases). Germline CDR1 is SGHDT and CDR2 is YYEEEE. The CDR3 sequence is 12 residues long. CDR3 region: CASSQVGETQSF. The CDR3, as DNA: TGTGCCAGCAGCCAAGTTGGGGAGACCCAGTCCTTC. Using reference TRBV5-6 and TRBJ2-5 for the parts outside the CDR3, the full variable domain is DAGVTQSPTHLIKTRGQQVTLRCSPKSGHDTVSWYQQALGQGPQFIFQYYEEEERQRGNFPDRFSGHQFPNYSSELNVNALLLGDSALYLCASSQVGETQSFGPGTRLLVL.

This clonotype was seen a few times. The genes are TRBV6-1 and TRBJ2-1, with 8 positions matching TRBD2. From germline, CDR1 is MNHNS and CDR2 SASEGT. The CDR3 totals 16 residues. V shed 5 bases, J shed 1 base, and the junction held 7 bases outside the gene matches. CDR3 region: CASSPAGGGSYNEQFF. The CDR3 DNA follows: TGTGCCAGCAGTCCCGCGGGCGGGGGGTCCTACAATGAGCAGTTCTTC.

This clonotype turned up a few times. The chain has TRBV18 and TRBJ2-3, with D tentatively TRBD2 (5 bases). V shed 3 bases and J shed 6 bases, with 7 bases lying between them. Germline-derived CDR1 and CDR2 are KGHSH and LQKENI. The CDR3 is 12 amino acids. In nucleotides, the CDR3 is TGTGCCAGCTCACCCTCGGGGGATACGCAGTATTTT. It specifies CASSPSGDTQYF.

In this sample, this clonotype turned up many times. This sequence joins TRBV20-1 and TRBJ2-5; D remains unclear. The CDR3 has 13 residues. Trimming left V 0 bases short and J 5 bases short, with 10 bases between. Germline CDR1 DFQATT, CDR2 SNEGSKA (reference sequence). The CDR3, as DNA: TGCAGTGCTAGAGAGCACGGTCGGGAGACCCAGTACTTC. Translating gives CSAREHGRETQYF.

The gene calls are TRBV4-3 and TRBJ2-7; 9 bases agree with TRBD1. Germline V gene lookup returns CDR1 LGHNA and CDR2 YSLEER. CDR3 size: 15 residues. J was trimmed by 2 bases and V by 2 bases; bases with no gene match: 4. CDR3 loop: CASSQIRTGAYEQYF. The CDR3 nucleotides are TGCGCCAGCAGCCAAATAAGGACAGGGGCCTACGAGCAGTACTTC.

In this sample, this clonotype turned up a few times. The chain employs TRBV29-1 and TRBJ2-2; D perhaps matches TRBD2 (5 bases). V lost 5 bases and J 1 base, leaving 5 bases between the germline ends. Germline V CDR1 and CDR2: SQVTM, ANQGSEA. The CDR3 is 12 residues long. CDR3 in DNA: TGCAGCGTTAGCGGGAACACCGGGGAGCTGTTTTTT. This codes for CSVSGNTGELFF.

This clonotype has at least ten counts. The CDR3 loop reads CASSVYSGLALNEQFF. The DNA of the CDR3 is TGTGCCAGCAGCGTATATAGCGGGCTAGCCTTGAATGAGCAGTTCTTC. This chain connects TRBV9 to TRBJ2-1; 7 bases are shared with TRBD2. Trimming at V came to 1 base and at J to 7 bases, leaving 11 bases not matched to a gene. The CDR3 loop spans 16 amino acids. The V gene's germline CDR1 is SGDLS and CDR2 YYNGEE.

The rearrangement joins TRBV7-9 to TRBJ1-3; D call uncertain. This CDR3 spans 13 amino acids. With 0 bases removed from V and 3 bases from J, the gap between germline ends came to 3 bases. Germline V CDR1 and CDR2: SEHNR, FQNEAQ (reference sequence). The CDR3 sequence: CASSLAHGNTIYF. CDR3 DNA sequence: TGTGCCAGCAGCTTAGCGCATGGAAACACCATATATTTT.

This chain uses TRBV7-2 with TRBJ2-7; 7 positions agree with TRBD2. The CDR3 spans 14 residues. V trimming: 5 bases; J trimming: 2 bases; junction bases outside the gene matches: 6. The V gene's germline CDR1 is SGHTA and CDR2 FQGNSA. For the CDR3, the DNA is TGTGCCAGCAGCCCAGCGGGGAGGACCTACGAGCAGTACTTC. This encodes CASSPAGRTYEQYF.

This clonotype was detected ten times or more. J is TRBJ2-7 and V is TRBV12-3 or TRBV12-4; TRBD2 matches at 11 bases. The V and J ends lost 7 bases and 2 bases, in that order; junction bases with no gene match: 4. The CDR3 runs to 14 residues. CDR3 DNA sequence: TGTGCCAGCACCCTTAGCGGGAGGGCCTACGAGCAGTACTTC. This gives the protein CASTLSGRAYEQYF.

This chain links TRBV19 with TRBJ2-7; TRBD1 agrees at 8 bases. V dropped 7 bases and J dropped 2; count of bases not matched to a gene: 10. Germline V CDR1 and CDR2: LNHDA, SQIVND (reference sequence). This CDR3 has 15 residues. For the CDR3, the DNA is TGTGCCAGTATCCGACAGGGGCCTACTACCTACGAGCAGTACTTC. Translated, it gives CASIRQGPTTYEQYF.

This clonotype has just a few counts. The chain couples TRBV27 to TRBJ2-7; D remains ambiguous. The germline CDR1 and CDR2 sequences are MNHEY and SMNVEV (reference sequence). The CDR3 extends over 12 amino acids. Trimming shortened V by 4 bases and J by 12 bases, and 16 bases separated the two germline ends. CDR3 DNA: TGTGCCAGCAGTTCTCCCCCACAGCCTTGGTACTTC. Its protein is CASSSPPQPWYF.

This clonotype occurred many times. This chain uses TRBV5-1 with TRBJ1-2; D is ambiguous. The ends were cut back, 4 bases at V and 8 bases at J, with 9 bases in the middle. CDR3 length: 11 residues. CDR1 and CDR2 (germline): SGHRS, YFSETQ. CDR3 nucleotides: TGCGCCAGCAGCGACGGGTGGGGCTACACCTTC. Translating gives CASSDGWGYTF.

This chain connects TRBV7-2 to TRBJ1-2; no clear D gene. Deletions cut 2 bases from V and 8 bases from J, with 15 bases between. Germline CDR1 reads SGHTA; CDR2 reads FQGNSA. The CDR3 contains 14 residues. CDR3 nucleotide sequence: TGTGCCAGCAGCTTAACCTCCGCCCTATACGGCTACACCTTC. As protein: CASSLTSALYGYTF.

This chain links TRBV19 with TRBJ2-3; the match to TRBD1 covers 7 bases. J was trimmed by 2 bases and V by 4 bases; bases with no gene match: 3. The CDR3 covers 14 residues. Looked up from germline, CDR1 is LNHDA and CDR2 is SQIVND (reference sequence). CDR3 loop: CASSKGASTDTQYF. Written as DNA, the CDR3 is TGTGCCAGTAGTAAGGGGGCTTCCACAGATACGCAGTATTTT.

The chain is built from TRBV6-6 and TRBJ1-2; 9 bases agree with TRBD1. The trim removed 5 bases at V and 5 bases at J, leaving 3 bases unmatched. Germline V gene lookup returns CDR1 MNHNY and CDR2 SVGAGI (reference sequence). This CDR3 has 13 residues. CDR3 residues: CASSRGQGYGYTF. As DNA, the CDR3 is TGTGCCAGCAGTAGGGGACAGGGATATGGCTACACCTTC.

The rearrangement joins TRBV5-4 to TRBJ1-2; D ambiguous. This CDR3 is 15 amino acids long. The V end lost 2 bases, the J end lost 0 bases, and 11 bases lay between the germline ends. Germline assignment: CDR1 SGHNT and CDR2 YYREEE (reference sequence). In nucleotides, the CDR3 is TGTGCCAGCAGCTTCTGGAGCCTCTCTAACTATGGCTACACCTTC. Translated: CASSFWSLSNYGYTF.

The chain joins TRBV7-3 to TRBJ2-2; D remains ambiguous. CDR3 length: 12 residues. V lost 0 bases and J 7 bases, leaving 3 bases between the germline ends. The germline CDR1 and CDR2 sequences are SGHTA and FQGTGA. The CDR3 here is CASSLTRGELFF. CDR3 DNA: TGTGCCAGCAGCTTAACACGCGGGGAGCTGTTTTTT.

J is TRBJ2-7 and V is TRBV7-2; 10 nucleotides line up with TRBD2. CDR1 SGHTA and CDR2 FQGNSA come from the germline V gene. The junction had 9 bases not matched to a gene; V was cut back by 5 bases and J by 2 bases. The CDR3 has 16 amino acids. CDR3 protein: CASSQLLAGVPYEQYF. CDR3 DNA sequence: TGTGCCAGCAGCCAGCTTCTAGCGGGAGTCCCCTACGAGCAGTACTTC. The complete variable domain, with remaining parts taken from reference TRBV7-2 and TRBJ2-7, reads GAGVSQSPSNKVTEKGKDVELRCDPISGHTALYWYRQSLGQGLEFLIYFQGNSAPDKSGLPSDRFSAERTGGSVSTLTIQRTQQEDSAVYLCASSQLLAGVPYEQYFGPGTRLTVT.